This T cell receptor (beta chain) was found in a study of identical twins. Germline loops: CDR1 KGHSH, CDR2 LQKENI. The CDR3 spans 15 residues. The V and J ends lost 2 bases and 5 bases respectively, with 13 bases between them. Study-wide points: Out-of-frame beta chain sequences displayed weaker excess sharing between twins. While abundant cord blood beta clonotypes carried fewer insertions, memory repertoires showed no such pattern. With monozygotic twins, out-of-frame TCR alpha sharing exceeded what models estimated.

As concerns this clonotype: Antigen specificity is unknown.

A universal primer site arose from template switching, and cDNA bore unique molecular identifiers. TCRdb analysed the 5' RACE reads with MiXCR anew, one entry per CDR3 protein. Here the sample spans around 490,000 distinct CDR3 sequences, roughly an eighth being singletons. The data also belong to a second study, concerning yellow fever vaccine responses in identical twins.

This rearrangement joins TRBV18 to TRBJ2-1, with D unresolved. This TCR came from a woman aged 18-29 years in good health. The specimen sequenced was CD4+ T cells sorted from blood. The CDR3 is CASSPTATRDNEQFF. CDR3 coding DNA: TGTGCCAGCTCACCAACCGCCACCCGAGACAATGAGCAGTTCTTC.